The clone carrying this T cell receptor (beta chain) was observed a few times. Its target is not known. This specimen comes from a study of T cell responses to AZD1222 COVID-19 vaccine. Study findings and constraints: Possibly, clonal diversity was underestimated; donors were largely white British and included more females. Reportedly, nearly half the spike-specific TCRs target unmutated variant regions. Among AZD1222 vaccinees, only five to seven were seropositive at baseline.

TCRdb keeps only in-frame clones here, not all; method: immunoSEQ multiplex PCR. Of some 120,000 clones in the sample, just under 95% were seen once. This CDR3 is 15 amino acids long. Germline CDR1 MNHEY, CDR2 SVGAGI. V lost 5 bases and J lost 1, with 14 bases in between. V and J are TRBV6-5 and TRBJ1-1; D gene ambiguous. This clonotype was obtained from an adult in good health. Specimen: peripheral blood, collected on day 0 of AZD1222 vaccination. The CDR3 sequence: CASSPLASGNTEAFF. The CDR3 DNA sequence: TGTGCCAGCAGTCCCCTGGCATCAGGGAACACTGAAGCTTTCTTT.